This TCR beta chain was obtained from a study of CD8+ T cells in alopecia areata. Overall study context: Treated patients were given 5 to 10 mg oral tofacitinib twice daily.

Study results and limitations: An increase in clonality over normal scalp was evident in lesional scalp, especially alopecia totalis/universalis.

Comments on this clone: The antigen is undetermined.

Those with alopecia areata gave lesional scalp punch biopsies and peripheral blood. Looked up from germline, CDR1 is WNHNN and CDR2 is SYGVQD (reference sequence). V lost 0 bases and J 11 bases, leaving 12 bases between the germline ends. CDR3 length equals 13 residues. Investigators isolated RNA and reverse transcribed it into cDNA to act as the sequencing template. TCRdb keeps only in-frame clones here, not all; method: immunoSEQ multiplex PCR. The sample shows over 120,000 clones, about 60% of them seen only once. This TCR derives from a human donor with alopecia areata. This chain uses TRBV10-1 with TRBJ2-3; D is unclear. The specimen comprised CD4+ T cells sorted from blood, sampled at week 0. CDR3 sequence reads: CASSESRTGLQYF. The CDR3 DNA reads as TGCGCCAGCAGTGAGTCGAGAACGGGTCTGCAGTATTTT.